These T cell receptor beta chains were read from a single sample in a study of T cells in Graves' hyperthyroidism and ophthalmopathy. TCRdb redid the calling of the multiplex PCR reads with MiXCR, one entry per CDR3 protein. Of over 300,000 distinct CDR3 sequences in the sample, approximately 14% were seen once. Sequenced: blood. These receptors were taken from a woman aged 60-70 years with Graves' hyperthyroidism. Both conserved end residues are part of each CDR3. D genes are given only for firm matches. Clone sizes are given selectively: once, few, many, or a class where the clone is expanded.

CDR3 protein,CDR3 DNA,clone size,V gene,D gene,J gene
CASSQDQKGGGGYTF,TGTGCCAGCAGCCAAGATCAGAAAGGGGGGGGTGGCTACACCTTC,many,TRBV3-1,-,TRBJ1-2
CASSVSPRDEQFF,TGTGCCAGCAGCGTCAGCCCCAGGGATGAGCAGTTCTTC,-,TRBV9,-,TRBJ2-1
CATPVGETQYF,TGTGCCACCCCGGTGGGGGAGACCCAGTACTTC,-,TRBV24-1,-,TRBJ2-5
CAWSVGGFGELFF,TGTGCCTGGAGTGTAGGGGGGTTCGGGGAGCTGTTTTTT,many,TRBV30,-,TRBJ2-2
CASGLGPKADTQYF,TGTGCTAGTGGTTTGGGACCTAAGGCAGATACGCAGTATTTT,-,TRBV12-5,-,TRBJ2-3
CAISELVSGRYEQFF,TGTGCCATCAGTGAGTTGGTTAGCGGGAGGTATGAGCAGTTCTTC,-,TRBV10-3,TRBD2,TRBJ2-1
CASSHSSGTSTDTQYF,TGTGCCAGCAGCCATAGTAGCGGGACTAGCACAGATACGCAGTATTTT,few,TRBV3-1,TRBD2,TRBJ2-3
CASSIGGGSYEQYF,TGTGCCAGTAGTATAGGCGGGGGCTCCTACGAGCAGTACTTC,many,TRBV19,TRBD2,TRBJ2-7
CSARGGISYEQYF,TGCAGTGCTAGGGGGGGAATCTCCTACGAGCAGTACTTC,many,TRBV20-1,-,TRBJ2-7
CSAPGTGEETQYF,TGCAGTGCTCCCGGGACAGGGGAAGAGACCCAGTACTTC,few,TRBV20-1,TRBD1,TRBJ2-5
CATSSAIRNQPQHF,TGTGCCACCTCCTCCGCCATCCGCAATCAGCCCCAGCATTTT,-,TRBV19,-,TRBJ1-5
CSARAEITGLAGGSGNEQFF,TGCAGTGCTAGAGCCGAGATTACAGGACTAGCGGGAGGGTCGGGGAATGAGCAGTTCTTC,-,TRBV20-1,TRBD2,TRBJ2-1
CASSPPQGRTDTQYF,TGTGCCAGCTCACCACCACAGGGGCGCACAGATACGCAGTATTTT,few,TRBV18,TRBD1,TRBJ2-3
CATSDGQWGLGRNTQYF,TGTGCCACCAGTGACGGACAATGGGGTCTCGGGCGAAATACGCAGTATTTT,many,TRBV24-1,-,TRBJ2-3
CASSPPAEGSHEQYF,TGTGCCAGCTCACCACCAGCAGAGGGCTCCCACGAGCAGTACTTC,many,TRBV18,-,TRBJ2-7
CSATSGLGFDEQFF,TGCAGTGCTACATCGGGACTTGGCTTTGATGAGCAGTTCTTC,many,TRBV20-1,-,TRBJ2-1
CASSLDLDRDYEQYF,TGTGCCAGCAGCTTAGATCTTGACAGGGACTACGAGCAGTACTTC,-,TRBV11-2,TRBD1,TRBJ2-7
CASSFGGTGADTQYF,TGTGCCAGCAGCTTTGGTGGGACTGGGGCAGATACGCAGTATTTT,many,TRBV13,-,TRBJ2-3
CASSQDSRGEQPQHF,TGCGCCAGCAGCCAAGACTCCAGGGGAGAACAGCCCCAGCATTTT,-,TRBV4-1,-,TRBJ1-5
CASSPSGGGTGELFF,TGTGCCAGCAGCCCTAGCGGAGGAGGAACCGGGGAGCTGTTTTTT,-,TRBV5-5,TRBD2,TRBJ2-2
CASSLVGPGELFF,TGTGCCAGCAGCTTAGTAGGGCCCGGGGAGCTGTTTTTT,many,TRBV7-6,-,TRBJ2-2
CASSQNRGTPDSPLHF,TGTGCCAGCAGCCAGAACAGGGGAACCCCCGATTCACCCCTCCACTTT,few,TRBV5-6,TRBD1,TRBJ1-6
CASSWTAPGTDTQYF,TGCGCCAGCAGCTGGACAGCCCCCGGGACAGATACGCAGTATTTT,-,TRBV5-1,-,TRBJ2-3
CASSLTASWAEKDYEQYF,TGTGCCAGCAGCTTGACGGCGAGCTGGGCAGAGAAGGACTACGAGCAGTACTTC,many,TRBV5-6,-,TRBJ2-7
CASRTGLASTDTQYF,TGTGCCAGCAGAACGGGACTAGCTAGCACAGATACGCAGTATTTT,many,TRBV2,TRBD2,TRBJ2-3
CASSLNSIYNEQFF,TGTGCCAGCAGCTTGAATAGCATCTACAATGAGCAGTTCTTC,many,TRBV11-1,-,TRBJ2-1
CASSFSGGRGNTIYF,TGTGCCAGCAGCTTTTCAGGGGGCAGAGGAAACACCATATATTTT,many,TRBV7-8,TRBD1,TRBJ1-3
CASSEYTGGWGEQFF,TGTGCCAGCAGCGAATACACAGGGGGCTGGGGTGAGCAGTTCTTC,many,TRBV11-2,TRBD1,TRBJ2-1
CASSESKDGSYEQYF,TGCGCCAGCAGTGAGTCGAAGGACGGATCCTACGAGCAGTACTTC,many,TRBV10-2,-,TRBJ2-7
CASSWGTGNVAVECFF,-,few,TRBV5-1,-,TRBJ2-1
CSVARTSEEEETQYF,TGCAGCGTTGCTAGGACTAGCGAAGAGGAAGAGACCCAGTACTTC,few,TRBV29-1,TRBD2,TRBJ2-5
CASSPRLPEAFF,TGTGCCAGCAGCCCCCGACTCCCTGAAGCTTTCTTT,many,TRBV7-9,-,TRBJ1-1
CSALRAGLYEQYF,TGCAGTGCCTTAAGAGCGGGACTCTACGAGCAGTACTTC,many,TRBV20-1,TRBD2,TRBJ2-7
CASSVGVGNNEQFF,TGTGCCAGCTCAGTTGGTGTAGGCAATAATGAGCAGTTCTTC,many,TRBV18,-,TRBJ2-1
CASSQGLRVGGNEQFF,TGCGCCAGCAGCCAAGGTCTCAGGGTAGGGGGGAATGAGCAGTTCTTC,many,TRBV4-1,-,TRBJ2-1
CPSSGGGGNEQFF,TGTCCCAGTAGTGGGGGCGGTGGCAATGAGCAGTTCTTC,-,TRBV19,-,TRBJ2-1
CATSRDGGGYYEQYF,TGTGCCACCAGCAGAGATGGAGGGGGTTACTACGAGCAGTACTTC,many,TRBV15,-,TRBJ2-7
CASSPWTGGETQYF,TGCGCCAGCAGCCCCTGGACAGGGGGGGAGACCCAGTACTTC,-,TRBV5-1,TRBD1,TRBJ2-5
CASSYFTEGYYGYTF,TGTGCCAGCAGTTACTTTACTGAGGGGTACTATGGCTACACCTTC,many,TRBV6-5,-,TRBJ1-2
CSARGTGAAEAFF,TGCAGTGCTAGGGGGACAGGGGCAGCAGAAGCTTTCTTT,-,TRBV20-1,TRBD1,TRBJ1-1
CASSLAESYGYTF,TGCGCCAGCAGCTTGGCAGAGAGCTATGGCTACACCTTC,many,TRBV5-1,-,TRBJ1-2
CASSQSPEGSSYNEQFF,TGTGCCAGCAGTCAAAGCCCAGAGGGGAGCTCCTACAATGAGCAGTTCTTC,-,TRBV6-1,-,TRBJ2-1
CASSSTGGAIVDEQFF,TGCGCCAGCAGCTCGACAGGGGGCGCTATAGTGGATGAGCAGTTCTTC,many,TRBV5-1,TRBD1,TRBJ2-1
CSARDPGFYENNYGYTF,TGCAGTGCTAGAGATCCGGGTTTCTACGAAAATAACTATGGCTACACCTTC,-,TRBV20-1,-,TRBJ1-2
CASSLALAGGETQYF,TGTGCCAGCAGCTTAGCTCTAGCGGGAGGAGAGACCCAGTACTTC,-,TRBV7-9,TRBD2,TRBJ2-5
CASSFGQVNTEAFF,TGTGCCAGCAGTTTTGGGCAGGTGAACACTGAAGCTTTCTTT,many,TRBV12-3/TRBV12-4,-,TRBJ1-1
CASSQQGSEPQHF,TGTGCCAGCAGCCAACAGGGTAGCGAGCCCCAGCATTTT,many,TRBV12-3/TRBV12-4,-,TRBJ1-5
CASSLPGSGRYEQYF,TGTGCCAGCAGCCTCCCGGGTAGCGGGAGATACGAGCAGTACTTC,many,TRBV3-1,TRBD2,TRBJ2-7
CASRNTDSYEQYF,TGTGCCAGCAGAAACACAGATTCCTACGAGCAGTACTTC,-,TRBV27,-,TRBJ2-7